These T cell receptor beta chains were read from a single sample in a study of CD8 T cells in ankylosing spondylitis. TCRdb re-analysed the 5' RACE reads in MiXCR, keeping a single row per CDR3 protein. The sample contains about 700,000 distinct CDR3 sequences, over 15% of which appear only once. The sample taken for sequencing was blood, either unsorted or a sorted T cell fraction (not recorded which). The receptor set was obtained from a male donor with ankylosing spondylitis. Both conserved end residues are part of each CDR3. Fields, in order: V gene, clone size, D gene, J gene, CDR3 protein, CDR3 DNA. D genes are given only for firm matches. Clone size is not always given. Where it is, it says once, few, many or a class for expanded clones.

v_gene: TRBV7-2; abundance: few; d_gene: TRBD1; j_gene: TRBJ2-3; CDR3aa: CASSTSGGAGDTQYF; CDR3nt: TGTGCCAGCAGCACGTCAGGGGGCGCCGGGGATACGCAGTATTTT
v_gene: TRBV10-3; abundance: .; d_gene: .; j_gene: TRBJ1-2; CDR3aa: CAISEGRSNYGYTF; CDR3nt: TGTGCCATCAGTGAGGGGCGGTCTAACTATGGCTACACCTTC
v_gene: TRBV7-6; abundance: many; d_gene: .; j_gene: TRBJ2-1; CDR3aa: CASSSGTYNEQFF; CDR3nt: TGTGCCAGCAGTTCCGGAACCTACAATGAGCAGTTCTTC
v_gene: TRBV6-1; abundance: .; d_gene: .; j_gene: TRBJ2-7; CDR3aa: CASRPDPGIFNYEQYF; CDR3nt: TGTGCCAGCAGACCTGATCCGGGAATTTTTAACTACGAGCAGTACTTC
v_gene: TRBV6-5; abundance: few; d_gene: .; j_gene: TRBJ2-1; CDR3aa: CASSYFSSENEQFF; CDR3nt: TGTGCCAGCAGTTACTTTTCCTCGGAGAATGAGCAGTTCTTC
v_gene: TRBV12-3/TRBV12-4; abundance: .; d_gene: .; j_gene: TRBJ2-3; CDR3aa: CASSLAQVATSTDTQYF; CDR3nt: TGTGCCAGCAGTTTAGCGCAGGTGGCGACTAGCACAGATACGCAGTATTTT
v_gene: TRBV6-2/TRBV6-3; abundance: few; d_gene: .; j_gene: TRBJ2-3; CDR3aa: CASSYSSTDTDTQYF; CDR3nt: TGTGCCAGCAGTTACTCGAGTACAGACACAGATACGCAGTATTTT
v_gene: TRBV7-6; abundance: once; d_gene: .; j_gene: TRBJ1-5; CDR3aa: CASSLEGDGNQPQHF; CDR3nt: TGTGCCAGCAGCTTAGAAGGGGACGGCAATCAGCCCCAGCATTTT
v_gene: TRBV9; abundance: few; d_gene: .; j_gene: TRBJ2-5; CDR3aa: CASSVGWGVGEETQYF; CDR3nt: TGTGCCAGCAGCGTAGGGTGGGGCGTTGGAGAAGAGACCCAGTACTTC
v_gene: TRBV15; abundance: few; d_gene: .; j_gene: TRBJ1-1; CDR3aa: CAISRGFLTEAFF; CDR3nt: TGTGCCATCTCCAGGGGTTTTTTAACTGAAGCTTTCTTT
v_gene: TRBV29-1; abundance: .; d_gene: TRBD2; j_gene: TRBJ2-3; CDR3aa: CSVEMLAGDRTDTQYF; CDR3nt: TGCAGCGTTGAAATGCTAGCGGGGGACCGCACAGATACGCAGTATTTT
v_gene: TRBV30; abundance: .; d_gene: .; j_gene: TRBJ1-1; CDR3aa: CAWSVGTTEAFF; CDR3nt: TGTGCCTGGAGTGTAGGCACGACTGAAGCTTTCTTT
v_gene: TRBV29-1; abundance: .; d_gene: .; j_gene: TRBJ2-7; CDR3aa: CSVWTGYEQYF; CDR3nt: TGCAGCGTTTGGACTGGGTACGAGCAGTACTTC
v_gene: TRBV5-1; abundance: few; d_gene: .; j_gene: TRBJ2-7; CDR3aa: CASSLDSRGPYEQYF; CDR3nt: TGCGCCAGCAGCTTGGATTCGCGGGGGCCCTACGAGCAGTACTTC
v_gene: TRBV4-2; abundance: many; d_gene: .; j_gene: TRBJ2-5; CDR3aa: CASSQDEGGGETQYF; CDR3nt: TGTGCCAGCAGCCAAGATGAAGGGGGGGGAGAGACCCAGTACTTC
v_gene: TRBV12-3/TRBV12-4; abundance: few; d_gene: .; j_gene: TRBJ1-1; CDR3aa: CASSPGNGAEAFF; CDR3nt: TGTGCCAGCAGCCCAGGGAATGGCGCTGAAGCTTTCTTT
v_gene: TRBV12-3/TRBV12-4; abundance: few; d_gene: .; j_gene: TRBJ2-7; CDR3aa: CATTGTIVGEQYF; CDR3nt: TGTGCCACGACCGGGACAATAGTGGGCGAGCAGTACTTC
v_gene: TRBV27; abundance: few; d_gene: .; j_gene: TRBJ2-5; CDR3aa: CASSPRAGAMRETQYF; CDR3nt: TGTGCCAGCAGTCCCCGGGCAGGGGCTATGCGGGAGACCCAGTACTTC
v_gene: TRBV27; abundance: few; d_gene: TRBD1; j_gene: TRBJ2-1; CDR3aa: CASSLRRGPYNEQFF; CDR3nt: TGTGCCAGCAGTTTACGAAGGGGGCCTTACAATGAGCAGTTCTTC
v_gene: TRBV11-2; abundance: .; d_gene: TRBD2; j_gene: TRBJ2-2; CDR3aa: CASSIGLAGGQGTGELFF; CDR3nt: TGTGCCAGCAGCATTGGACTAGCGGGAGGTCAGGGCACCGGGGAGCTGTTTTTT
v_gene: TRBV29-1; abundance: few; d_gene: .; j_gene: TRBJ2-7; CDR3aa: CSVVAAPRYEQYF; CDR3nt: TGCAGCGTTGTGGCGGCCCCGCGATACGAGCAGTACTTC
v_gene: TRBV29-1; abundance: .; d_gene: .; j_gene: TRBJ1-4; CDR3aa: CSVKGQNEKLFF; CDR3nt: TGCAGCGTTAAAGGACAGAATGAAAAACTGTTTTTT
v_gene: TRBV9; abundance: .; d_gene: .; j_gene: TRBJ1-3; CDR3aa: CASSQGQSSGNTIYF; CDR3nt: TGTGCCAGCAGCCAAGGACAGAGCTCTGGAAACACCATATATTTT
v_gene: TRBV5-1; abundance: few; d_gene: TRBD2; j_gene: TRBJ2-3; CDR3aa: CASSPLTSGERTDTQYF; CDR3nt: TGCGCCAGCAGCCCCCTGACTAGCGGGGAGCGCACAGATACGCAGTATTTT
v_gene: TRBV28; abundance: few; d_gene: .; j_gene: TRBJ2-7; CDR3aa: CASSLKDFYLGDYEQYF; CDR3nt: TGTGCCAGCAGTTTAAAGGATTTTTACTTAGGGGACTACGAGCAGTACTTC
v_gene: TRBV25-1; abundance: few; d_gene: .; j_gene: TRBJ2-5; CDR3aa: CASSENRGLLQETQYF; CDR3nt: TGTGCCAGCAGTGAAAATCGGGGGCTACTACAAGAGACCCAGTACTTC
v_gene: TRBV20-1; abundance: few; d_gene: .; j_gene: TRBJ2-2; CDR3aa: CSARVQGGELFF; CDR3nt: TGCAGTGCTAGAGTACAGGGCGGGGAGCTGTTTTTT
v_gene: TRBV29-1; abundance: .; d_gene: TRBD1; j_gene: TRBJ1-1; CDR3aa: CSVTGQGATEAFF; CDR3nt: TGCAGCGTAACGGGACAGGGGGCCACTGAAGCTTTCTTT
v_gene: TRBV5-6; abundance: .; d_gene: .; j_gene: TRBJ1-2; CDR3aa: CASKLARIEGYTF; CDR3nt: TGTGCCAGCAAGCTTGCCAGGATTGAGGGCTACACCTTC
v_gene: TRBV10-1; abundance: many; d_gene: TRBD1; j_gene: TRBJ1-5; CDR3aa: CATTGQGLSQPQHF; CDR3nt: TGCGCCACAACCGGACAGGGACTAAGTCAGCCCCAGCATTTT
v_gene: TRBV12-3/TRBV12-4; abundance: many; d_gene: .; j_gene: TRBJ1-5; CDR3aa: CASSSQGGQPQHF; CDR3nt: TGTGCCAGCAGTTCACAGGGTGGTCAGCCCCAGCATTTT
v_gene: TRBV24-1; abundance: .; d_gene: TRBD1; j_gene: TRBJ1-3; CDR3aa: CATSDPRQGYTIYF; CDR3nt: TGTGCCACCAGTGACCCCCGACAGGGATACACCATATATTTT
v_gene: TRBV3-1; abundance: .; d_gene: .; j_gene: TRBJ1-1; CDR3aa: CASSQRTREGTEAFF; CDR3nt: TGTGCCAGCAGCCAAAGAACGCGGGAGGGCACTGAAGCTTTCTTT
v_gene: TRBV5-1; abundance: few; d_gene: TRBD1; j_gene: TRBJ1-2; CDR3aa: CASSTDRGASFGYTF; CDR3nt: TGCGCCAGCAGCACGGACAGGGGAGCTTCGTTTGGCTACACCTTC
v_gene: TRBV30; abundance: .; d_gene: TRBD1; j_gene: TRBJ1-5; CDR3aa: CAWMDRASNQPQHF; CDR3nt: TGTGCCTGGATGGACAGGGCTAGCAATCAGCCCCAGCATTTT
v_gene: TRBV5-1; abundance: .; d_gene: TRBD2; j_gene: TRBJ2-3; CDR3aa: CASSLETSGDTQYF; CDR3nt: TGCGCCAGCAGCTTGGAAACTAGCGGAGATACGCAGTATTTT
v_gene: TRBV7-9; abundance: .; d_gene: .; j_gene: TRBJ1-1; CDR3aa: CASSWQENTEAFF; CDR3nt: TGTGCCAGCAGCTGGCAGGAGAACACTGAAGCTTTCTTT
v_gene: TRBV4-3; abundance: few; d_gene: TRBD2; j_gene: TRBJ2-1; CDR3aa: CASSQTSEVNNEQFF; CDR3nt: TGCGCCAGCAGCCAGACTAGCGAAGTAAACAATGAGCAGTTCTTC
v_gene: TRBV6-2/TRBV6-3; abundance: few; d_gene: TRBD2; j_gene: TRBJ2-7; CDR3aa: CASSYGLAGYEQYF; CDR3nt: TGTGCCAGCAGTTATGGGCTAGCGGGATACGAGCAGTACTTC